Presented here are 26 T cell receptor beta chains from one specimen sequenced in a study of human T cells and chemical hapten exposure. Time point indicated: pre-sensitization, week 0. Documented treatment: therapeutic diphenylcyclopropenone sensitization with weekly scalp DPC. TCRdb re-called the RACE reads through MiXCR, storing one row per CDR3 protein. Altogether around 300,000 distinct CDR3 sequences are present, around 5.5% being singletons, with the ten largest covering around 8.8%. The sample was whole blood, taken in connection with sensitization to the hapten diphenylcyclopropenone (DPC). The receptors stem from a young woman with alopecia areata. Some clones in this sample may be carry-over from other donors' samples.

There are many counts of this clonotype. The chain employs TRBV5-4 and TRBJ2-4; the match to TRBD1 covers 7 bases. J gave up 6 bases and V 2 bases, and 8 bases lay outside the gene matches. The V gene's germline CDR1 is SGHNT and CDR2 YYREEE (reference sequence). The CDR3 extends over 15 amino acids. The CDR3 spells CASSFYKGQRNIQYF. In nucleotides, the CDR3 is TGTGCCAGCAGCTTTTATAAGGGACAGAGAAACATTCAGTACTTC.

The genes are TRBV6-6 and TRBJ1-6; D is unresolved. Germline CDR1 and CDR2: MNHNY and SVGAGI (reference sequence). The germline V and J ends were trimmed by 11 bases and 2 bases, with 7 bases remaining between them. CDR3 length: 12 residues. The DNA of the CDR3 is TGTGCCGCACAGACCTATAATTCACCCCTCCACTTT. Encoded protein: CAAQTYNSPLHF.

This clonotype was picked up a small number of times. This chain joins TRBV29-1 and TRBJ2-7, with 16 bases matching TRBD2. With 3 bases clipped from V and 4 bases from J, the junction kept 12 bases outside the gene matches. The CDR3 loop spans 18 amino acids. Germline lookup yields CDR1 SQVTM and CDR2 ANQGSEA. For the CDR3, the DNA is TGCAGCGTTGATGCGGGACTAGCGGGGGGGCGAATCTTGTACGAGCAGTACTTC. Its protein is CSVDAGLAGGRILYEQYF.

This clonotype was seen ten or more times. The chain has TRBV7-2 and TRBJ2-7, with D hard to call. Per the germline V gene, CDR1 is SGHTA and CDR2 is FQGNSA. There are 14 residues in the CDR3. Trimming took off 5 bases at V and 0 bases at J, with 11 bases between the two ends. CDR3 DNA sequence: TGTGCCAGCAGCCCGTCCTGGAGCTCCTACGAGCAGTACTTC. Amino acid sequence: CASSPSWSSYEQYF.

This clonotype turned up a few times. J is TRBJ1-6 and V is TRBV6-6, with a tentative D call TRBD1 (5 bases). Germline V gives CDR1 MNHNY, CDR2 SVGAGI (reference sequence). The CDR3 consists of 14 residues. Trimming pared 6 bases from V and 5 bases from J, leaving 11 bases between. In DNA, the CDR3 is TGTGCCAGCAGAGTTCGGGGGAATAATTCACCCCTCCACTTT. As protein: CASRVRGNNSPLHF.

J is TRBJ1-5 and V is TRBV4-3, with 7 bases fitting TRBD1. The CDR3 totals 14 residues. The germline V gene has CDR1 LGHNA and CDR2 YSLEER. V shed 4 bases, J shed 8 bases, and the junction held 8 bases outside the gene matches. The CDR3 DNA follows: TGCGCCAGCAGCCCCACAGGGGATGGGGAGCCCCAGCATTTT. Amino acids: CASSPTGDGEPQHF.

This clonotype has a handful of counts. The genes are TRBV12-3 or TRBV12-4 and TRBJ2-2; perhaps D is TRBD1 or TRBD2 (6 bases each). V shed 1 base and J shed 8 bases, with 11 bases lying between them. There are 14 residues in the CDR3. CDR3 sequence: CASSLGGAGGELFF. The CDR3 DNA reads as TGTGCCAGCAGTTTAGGGGGGGCTGGAGGGGAGCTGTTTTTT.

At least ten counts were recorded for this clonotype. The chain employs TRBV6-2 or TRBV6-3 and TRBJ2-3; 8 positions agree with TRBD2. V lost 6 bases, J lost 4 bases, and 12 bases stayed unmatched. From germline, CDR1 is MNHEY and CDR2 SVGEGT. The CDR3 covers 16 residues. Written as DNA, the CDR3 is TGTGCCAGCAGCCGGAATAGCGGGGTTGGGTCAGATACGCAGTATTTT. It yields the protein CASSRNSGVGSDTQYF.

The V and J genes are TRBV7-6 and TRBJ2-5; a possible D gene is TRBD2 (6 bases). The CDR3 length is 14 residues. CDR1 is SGHVS, CDR2 FNYEAQ, per germline. Trimming removed 2 bases from V and 6 bases from J, with 13 bases in between. CDR3: CASSLTGGWQTQYF. In DNA, the CDR3 is TGTGCCAGCAGCTTAACCGGGGGATGGCAGACCCAGTACTTC.

The table lists this clonotype with many counts. This sequence joins TRBV20-1 and TRBJ1-2; D remains unclear. V lost 5 bases to trimming and J lost 5 bases, with 18 bases between them. This CDR3 region has 14 residues. The germline CDR1 and CDR2 sequences are DFQATT and SNEGSKA (reference sequence). The CDR3 bases are TGCAGTGCTGAACCTTTCTCAGGAGATTATGGCTACACCTTC. The encoded protein is CSAEPFSGDYGYTF.

This clonotype was detected ten times or more. V and J are TRBV7-9 and TRBJ2-5, with a tentative D call TRBD2 (6 bases). The CDR3 totals 13 residues. V shed 2 bases and J shed 5 bases, with 9 bases lying between them. The germline CDR1 and CDR2 sequences are SEHNR and FQNEAQ (reference sequence). CDR3 sequence reads: CASSLSGGETQYF. CDR3 DNA: TGTGCCAGCAGCTTATCCGGGGGTGAGACCCAGTACTTC.

This clonotype was counted many times. The J gene is TRBJ2-3, the V gene TRBV4-3; 7 nucleotides align to TRBD2. J lost 1 base, V lost 0 bases, and 7 bases had no gene match. There are 17 residues in the CDR3. Germline loops: CDR1 LGHNA, CDR2 YSLEER. The CDR3 protein is CASSQDYAGVGTDTQYF. DNA of the CDR3: TGCGCCAGCAGCCAAGATTACGCGGGAGTGGGCACAGATACGCAGTATTTT.

The gene calls are TRBV3-1 and TRBJ1-6, with D possibly matching TRBD1 (6 bases). This CDR3 has 14 residues. V was pared by 4 bases and J by 9 bases, with 13 bases between. Per germline, CDR1 LGHDT and CDR2 YNNKEL (reference sequence). The CDR3 region has the DNA TGTGCCAGCAGCCTTGTACAGGGAACTTCACCCCTCCACTTT. Translated, it gives CASSLVQGTSPLHF.

CDR3 nucleotides: TGTGCCAGCAGCTCTCGTCGGACAGGGAATCAGCCCCAGCATTTT. It translates to CASSSRRTGNQPQHF. The rearrangement joins TRBV6-6 to TRBJ1-5, with 8 bases lining up with TRBD1. With 6 bases clipped from V and 4 bases from J, the junction kept 8 bases outside the gene matches. This CDR3 comprises 15 residues. CDR1 and CDR2 (germline): MNHNY, SVGAGI (reference sequence).

This clonotype was seen only a few times. V and J are TRBV2 and TRBJ1-2; tentatively, D is TRBD1 (5 bases). This CDR3 is 14 amino acids long. Germline V gives CDR1 SNHLY, CDR2 FYNNEI. Trimming stripped 3 bases from V and 4 bases from J, with 12 bases between. The CDR3 is CASSDGGKFYGYTF. The CDR3 nucleotides are TGTGCCAGCAGTGATGGGGGGAAGTTCTATGGCTACACCTTC.

The sample holds a few counts of this clonotype. This chain links TRBV2 with TRBJ2-6; D unresolved. CDR3 length: 14 residues. In germline, CDR1 is SNHLY, CDR2 FYNNEI. V was cut by 8 bases and J by 4 bases, with 12 bases left in between. CDR3 sequence (DNA): TGTGCCAGCCGGGCGCCTATCGGGGCCAACGTCCTGACTTTC. The encoded protein is CASRAPIGANVLTF.

This clonotype occurred many times. CDR3 sequence reads: CASSQLSTNEKLFF. In nucleotides, the CDR3 is TGTGCCAGCAGCCAACTCTCAACTAATGAAAAACTGTTTTTT. The chain links TRBV3-1 to TRBJ1-4; D not certain. The V and J ends lost 2 bases and 0 bases respectively, with 4 bases between them. Looked up from germline, CDR1 is LGHDT and CDR2 is YNNKEL (reference sequence). This CDR3 contains 14 residues.

The rearrangement joins TRBV27 to TRBJ2-5; 7 bases line up with TRBD1. The CDR3 is made up of 15 amino acids. J was trimmed by 2 bases and V by 6 bases; bases with no gene match: 9. Germline V lookup: CDR1 MNHEY, CDR2 SMNVEV (reference sequence). The CDR3 reads CASRRYRGGQETQYF. The CDR3 nucleotides read TGTGCCAGCAGGAGATACAGGGGCGGGCAAGAGACCCAGTACTTC.

This clonotype was counted ten times or more. The chain links TRBV12-3 or TRBV12-4 to TRBJ1-1; no clear D gene. The CDR3 is made up of 10 amino acids. Trimming shortened V by 5 bases and J by 8 bases, and 6 bases separated the two germline ends. The CDR3 DNA sequence: TGTGCCAGCAGTCTCCTCGAAGCTTTCTTT. This encodes CASSLLEAFF.

This clonotype ranks as medium-sized. CDR3 DNA: TGTGCCAGCTCACCACCAATAGAAGACCGGGAGATATCTAACTATGGCTACACCTTC. Translated: CASSPPIEDREISNYGYTF. The chain carries TRBV18 and TRBJ1-2; D is unresolved. CDR1 is KGHSH, CDR2 LQKENI, per germline. The length of the CDR3 is 19 residues. Deletions cut 0 bases from V and 0 bases from J, with 20 bases between.

The V call is TRBV10-3, the J call TRBJ1-2; D is possibly TRBD1 (5 bases). With 9 bases removed from V and 2 bases from J, the gap between germline ends came to 10 bases. The CDR3 covers 12 residues. Per the germline V gene, CDR1 is ENHRY and CDR2 is SYGVKD. The CDR3 loop reads CAMSRENYGYTF. The CDR3 DNA is TGTGCCATGTCCAGGGAAAACTATGGCTACACCTTC.

In this sample, this clonotype turned up a few times. The V gene is TRBV10-3, the J gene TRBJ1-1; D call uncertain. Between the trimmed V and J ends, which lost 0 bases and 1 base, there was a span of 9 bases. The germline V gene has CDR1 ENHRY and CDR2 SYGVKD. There are 15 residues in the CDR3. The CDR3 here is CAISESRGKNTEAFF. The CDR3 DNA reads as TGTGCCATCAGTGAGTCCCGGGGAAAGAACACTGAAGCTTTCTTT.

This clonotype came up many times. The J gene is TRBJ1-2, the V gene TRBV28, with a tentative D call TRBD1 (6 bases). The CDR3 runs 15 residues. V lost 6 bases and J lost 0, with 14 bases in between. Germline values: CDR1 MDHEN, CDR2 SYDVKM. The CDR3 is CASSSTGRPNYGYTF. In DNA, the CDR3 is TGTGCCAGCAGCTCGACAGGTCGGCCTAACTATGGCTACACCTTC.

In its sample, this clonotype was seen a few times. J is TRBJ1-4 and V is TRBV20-1; D might be TRBD1 (5 bases). The CDR3 is 14 amino acids. Germline CDR1 DFQATT, CDR2 SNEGSKA (reference sequence). V was shortened by 5 bases and J by 4 bases, with 14 bases between the two germline ends. The CDR3: CSAPQGGHNEKLFF. Here the CDR3 DNA reads TGCAGTGCTCCGCAGGGTGGGCATAATGAAAAACTGTTTTTT.

This clonotype was counted between two and nine times. The chain recombines TRBV27 with TRBJ2-1, with a possible D match to TRBD1 (6 bases). CDR1 MNHEY and CDR2 SMNVEV come from the germline V gene (reference sequence). The V gene lost 5 bases and the J gene lost 4 bases, with 9 bases spanning the gap. The CDR3 covers 13 residues. DNA of the CDR3: TGTGCCAGCAGTACAGGACAGTACAATGAGCAGTTCTTC. Its translation: CASSTGQYNEQFF.

This clonotype was counted between two and nine times. This chain links TRBV2 with TRBJ2-7; 8 positions agree with TRBD2. This CDR3 is 14 amino acids long. Germline-derived CDR1 and CDR2 are SNHLY and FYNNEI. The V and J ends lost 3 bases and 6 bases, in that order; junction bases with no gene match: 7. CDR3 nucleotides: TGTGCCAGCAGTGATGCGGGGGGAAGCGCCGAGCAGTACTTC. It specifies CASSDAGGSAEQYF.